This T cell receptor (beta chain) was documented in a study of T cells in Graves' hyperthyroidism and ophthalmopathy. There were TCR beta CDR3 regions amplified from RNA transcripts. When the TCR CDR3 underwent first-round RT-PCR, the HTBI primer set was used. MiXCR was run by TCRdb on the multiplex PCR reads, yielding one entry per CDR3 protein. The sample lists 800,000 or so distinct CDR3 sequences; 38% were seen once. Graves' hyperthyroidism qualified as stable when ophthalmopathy did not progress within 18 months. In germline, CDR1 is MGHRA, CDR2 YSYEKL. The CDR3 has 15 residues. V lost 3 bases and J lost 6, with 17 bases in between.

J is TRBJ1-1 and V is TRBV4-1; D is ambiguous. This TCR was sampled from a man younger than 35 with Graves' hyperthyroidism. Sequencing input: blood. In nucleotides, the CDR3 is TGCGCCAGCAGCCAGATGGGAATCGGGAAGGCTGAAGCTTTCTTT. It is translated as CASSQMGIGKAEAFF.